The 19 T cell receptor beta chains below were found in one sample sequenced in a study of neoadjuvant anti-PD-1 for oral cavity cancer. Sequenced by immunoSEQ multiplex PCR; TCRdb stores in-frame clones only, minus some. The sample consists of approximately 43,000 clones, roughly 77% of them appearing once. The time point is: after neoadjuvant nivolumab, at surgical resection. The starting material was PBMCs, obtained after nivolumab (anti-PD-1) treatment. All receptors come from a person between 35 and 79 years old with oral cavity squamous cell carcinoma.

V gene TRBV5-1 combines with J gene TRBJ2-5; 8 nucleotides align to TRBD1. Losses at the gene ends were 0 bases for V and 3 bases for J; bases not matched to a gene: 1. This CDR3 spans 14 amino acids. The germline V gene encodes CDR1 SGHRS and CDR2 YFSETQ. CDR3 DNA sequence: TGCGCCAGCAGCTTGGTGACAGGGGAAGAGACCCAGTACTTC. Protein product: CASSLVTGEETQYF.

The chain links TRBV5-1 to TRBJ1-2, with 7 bases matching TRBD1. CDR1 and CDR2 (germline): SGHRS, YFSETQ. Germline trimming cut 2 bases from V and 3 bases from J; bases unmatched to any gene: 7. This CDR3 is 15 amino acids long. The CDR3 reads CASSFSGQVDYGYTF. For the CDR3, the DNA is TGCGCCAGCAGCTTTTCCGGACAGGTCGACTATGGCTACACCTTC.

J is TRBJ2-1 and V is TRBV28; TRBD1 agrees at 9 bases. The CDR3 consists of 15 residues. V was clipped by 5 bases and J by 13 bases; unmatched bases: 15. From germline, CDR1 is MDHEN and CDR2 SYDVKM. This CDR3 reads CASSPPNHRGQGQFF. CDR3 nucleotides: TGTGCCAGCAGTCCACCTAACCACCGGGGACAGGGTCAGTTCTTC.

The gene calls are TRBV11-1 and TRBJ2-1, with TRBD2 identical over 7 bases. CDR1 SGHAT and CDR2 FQDESV come from the germline V gene (reference sequence). The CDR3 has 16 amino acids. V lost 5 bases and J lost 0; bases outside the gene matches: 7. Here the CDR3 DNA reads TGTGCCAGCAGCCCCCGGGGGGTTAGCTCCTACAATGAGCAGTTCTTC. Translation: CASSPRGVSSYNEQFF.

The CDR3: CASSPWTRLPTGELFF. CDR3 in DNA: TGTGCCAGCAGCCCTTGGACTAGACTCCCCACCGGGGAGCTGTTTTTT. This chain uses TRBV9 with TRBJ2-2, with 7 bases aligning to TRBD2. CDR3 size: 16 residues. CDR1 and CDR2 from the germline V gene are SGDLS and YYNGEE. V lost 4 bases to trimming and J lost 4 bases; unmatched junction nucleotides: 10.

In nucleotides, the CDR3 is TGTGCCAGCAGTGAATACTCCTATAATTCACCCCTCCACTTT. Its protein is CASSEYSYNSPLHF. This chain links TRBV6-4 with TRBJ1-6, with D unresolved. The CDR3 length is 14 residues. Germline CDR1 reads MRHNA; CDR2 reads SNTAGT. Trimming left V 3 bases short and J 0 bases short, with 3 bases between.

This clone was seen a handful of times. V and J are TRBV10-3 and TRBJ2-1; 8 nucleotides line up with TRBD1. The CDR3 spans 16 residues. Germline-derived CDR1 and CDR2 are ENHRY and SYGVKD. V lost 2 bases, J lost 8 bases, and 11 bases stayed unmatched. CDR3 region: CAISEAGGGFGDEQFF. CDR3 DNA sequence: TGTGCCATCAGTGAGGCAGGGGGCGGCTTTGGAGATGAGCAGTTCTTC.

This clone was seen a handful of times. CDR3 sequence: CASSLEDRRIWSGYGYTF. The CDR3 DNA sequence: TGTGCCAGCAGCTTAGAAGACCGTAGGATTTGGAGTGGCTATGGCTACACCTTC. The chain employs TRBV7-2 and TRBJ1-2; D is ambiguous. CDR3 length equals 18 residues. V was pared by 1 base and J by 4 bases, with 22 bases between. Germline V gene sequence: CDR1 SGHTA, CDR2 FQGNSA. Complete variable domain (other parts from reference TRBV7-2 and TRBJ1-2): GAGVSQSPSNKVTEKGKDVELRCDPISGHTALYWYRQSLGQGLEFLIYFQGNSAPDKSGLPSDRFSAERTGGSVSTLTIQRTQQEDSAVYLCASSLEDRRIWSGYGYTFGSGTRLTVV.

The gene calls are TRBV4-1 and TRBJ2-5; the D gene is possibly TRBD2 (5 bases). Germline CDR1 is MGHRA and CDR2 is YSYEKL. This CDR3 region has 14 residues. Trimming removed 4 bases at V and 5 bases at J, with 14 bases between. The CDR3 nucleotides are TGCGCCAGCAGCCTTATTACTCGGAGGGAGACCCAGTACTTC. It yields the protein CASSLITRRETQYF.

This sequence joins TRBV27 and TRBJ1-1; no definite D call. V was pared by 2 bases and J by 0 bases, with 10 bases between. The CDR3 consists of 15 residues. The V gene's germline CDR1 is MNHEY and CDR2 SMNVEV (reference sequence). The CDR3 spells CASSLDWAVNTEAFF. In DNA, the CDR3 is TGTGCCAGCAGTTTAGATTGGGCCGTGAACACTGAAGCTTTCTTT.

The chain uses TRBV30 and TRBJ2-3; D unclear. V lost 0 bases and J 2 bases, leaving 6 bases between the germline ends. The CDR3 sequence is 13 residues long. Germline V gene lookup returns CDR1 GTSNPN and CDR2 SVGIG (reference sequence). The CDR3 bases are TGTGCCTGGAGTGTTGGGCTCACAGATACGCAGTATTTT. It specifies CAWSVGLTDTQYF.

The rearrangement joins TRBV7-9 to TRBJ1-1; 7 bases are a match to TRBD1. CDR3 length equals 15 residues. After removal of 5 bases from V and 3 bases from J, the junction contained 9 bases not matched to a gene. The germline V gene encodes CDR1 SEHNR and CDR2 FQNEAQ (reference sequence). The CDR3 DNA follows: TGTGCCAGCAGCCCCGACAGGGCGGGGGACACTGAAGCTTTCTTT. Its translation is CASSPDRAGDTEAFF.

The V gene is TRBV4-1, the J gene TRBJ2-2; D remains unclear. This CDR3 region has 16 residues. The V gene's germline CDR1 is MGHRA and CDR2 YSYEKL. Deletions cut 3 bases from V and 5 bases from J, with 16 bases between. CDR3: CASSHPPRRNTGELFF. Here the CDR3 DNA reads TGCGCCAGCAGCCATCCCCCCAGGCGGAATACCGGGGAGCTGTTTTTT.

The chain joins TRBV6-1 to TRBJ2-3; 7 bases match TRBD2. Losses at the gene ends were 4 bases for V and 0 bases for J; bases not matched to a gene: 4. This CDR3 has 15 residues. Germline CDR1 reads MNHNS; CDR2 reads SASEGT. The CDR3 nucleotides are TGTGCCAGCAGTGTATCGCGGGGGAGCACAGATACGCAGTATTTT. Translation gives CASSVSRGSTDTQYF.

V gene TRBV5-1 combines with J gene TRBJ1-2; unclear D gene. V was cut by 2 bases and J by 2 bases, with 19 bases left in between. Germline V CDR1 and CDR2: SGHRS, YFSETQ. The CDR3 consists of 17 residues. The CDR3 DNA sequence: TGCGCCAGCAGCTTAGATACGGCGGCACTACTCAACTATGGCTACACCTTC. Translated, it gives CASSLDTAALLNYGYTF.

The V and J genes are TRBV4-1 and TRBJ2-5; possible D gene TRBD1, 6 bases. The germline CDR1 and CDR2 sequences are MGHRA and YSYEKL. This CDR3 has 17 residues. V was pared by 0 bases and J by 0 bases, with 14 bases between. CDR3 DNA sequence: TGCGCCAGCAGCCAAGATCTTTACCGGGACAACCAAGAGACCCAGTACTTC. Residues: CASSQDLYRDNQETQYF.

The J gene is TRBJ2-3, the V gene TRBV7-9; TRBD1 agrees at 7 bases. Trimming at V came to 0 bases and at J to 13 bases, leaving 13 bases not matched to a gene. This CDR3 is built from 15 residues. CDR1 SEHNR and CDR2 FQNEAQ come from the germline V gene (reference sequence). The CDR3 loop is CASSLAGTALIREYF. CDR3 DNA: TGTGCCAGCAGCTTAGCGGGGACAGCTTTAATACGGGAGTATTTT.

This sequence joins TRBV6-5 and TRBJ1-5; D gene uncertain. Germline loops: CDR1 MNHEY, CDR2 SVGAGI. V was clipped by 8 bases and J by 2 bases, with 16 bases between them. The CDR3 extends over 15 amino acids. The CDR3 here is CASRRSLDGNQPQHF. CDR3 nucleotides: TGTGCCAGCCGGCGGTCGCTGGATGGCAATCAGCCCCAGCATTTT.

This chain links TRBV29-1 with TRBJ1-2; 8 bases map to TRBD1. The germline CDR1 and CDR2 sequences are SQVTM and ANQGSEA. J was trimmed by 4 bases and V by 7 bases; bases with no gene match: 8. This CDR3 is built from 13 residues. CDR3 sequence (DNA): TGCAGCGGTTGGACAGGGATAAGCTATGGCTACACCTTC. This translates into CSGWTGISYGYTF.